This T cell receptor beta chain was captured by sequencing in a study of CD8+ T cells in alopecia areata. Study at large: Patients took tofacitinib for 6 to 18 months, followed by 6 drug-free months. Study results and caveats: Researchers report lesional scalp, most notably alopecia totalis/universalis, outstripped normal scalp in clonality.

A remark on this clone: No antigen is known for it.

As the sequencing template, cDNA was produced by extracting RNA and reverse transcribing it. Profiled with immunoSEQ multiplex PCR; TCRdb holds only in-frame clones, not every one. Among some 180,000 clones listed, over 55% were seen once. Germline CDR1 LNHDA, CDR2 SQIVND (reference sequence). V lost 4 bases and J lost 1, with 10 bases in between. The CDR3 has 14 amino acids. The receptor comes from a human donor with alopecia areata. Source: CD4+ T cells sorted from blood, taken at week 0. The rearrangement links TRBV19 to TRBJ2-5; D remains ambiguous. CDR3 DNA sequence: TGTGCCAGTAGTACGTTGGTGAGCCAAGAGACCCAGTACTTC. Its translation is CASSTLVSQETQYF.